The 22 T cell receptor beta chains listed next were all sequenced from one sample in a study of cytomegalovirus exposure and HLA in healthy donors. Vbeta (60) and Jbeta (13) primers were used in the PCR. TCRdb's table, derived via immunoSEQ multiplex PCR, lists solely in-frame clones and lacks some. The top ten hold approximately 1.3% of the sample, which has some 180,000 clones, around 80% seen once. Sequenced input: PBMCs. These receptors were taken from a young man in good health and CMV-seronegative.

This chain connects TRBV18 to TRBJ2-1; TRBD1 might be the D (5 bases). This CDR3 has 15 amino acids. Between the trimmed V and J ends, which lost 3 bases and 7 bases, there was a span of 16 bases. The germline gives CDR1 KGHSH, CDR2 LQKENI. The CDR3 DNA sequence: TGTGCCAGCTCACCCCTTGATGGGGCTGGTAATGAGCAGTTCTTC. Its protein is CASSPLDGAGNEQFF. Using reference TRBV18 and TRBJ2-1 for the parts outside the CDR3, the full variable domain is NAGVMQNPRHLVRRRGQEARLRCSPMKGHSHVYWYRQLPEEGLKFMVYLQKENIIDESGMPKERFSAEFPKEGPSILRIQQVVRGDSAAYFCASSPLDGAGNEQFFGPGTRLTVL.

The CDR3 coding sequence is TGTGCCAGCAGCGTAGCGGCTGGGGGACTCTTCCACTATGGCTACACCTTC. Encoded protein: CASSVAAGGLFHYGYTF. This chain links TRBV9 with TRBJ1-2; TRBD1 is a possible D gene (5 bases). CDR3 length: 17 residues. Germline loops: CDR1 SGDLS, CDR2 YYNGEE. Trimming stripped 0 bases from V and 3 bases from J, with 18 bases between.

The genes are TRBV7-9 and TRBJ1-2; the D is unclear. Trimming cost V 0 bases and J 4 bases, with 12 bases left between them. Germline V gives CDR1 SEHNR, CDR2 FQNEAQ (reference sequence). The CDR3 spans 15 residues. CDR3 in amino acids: CASSLAGAGAYGYTF. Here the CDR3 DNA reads TGTGCCAGCAGCTTAGCTGGCGCCGGAGCCTATGGCTACACCTTC. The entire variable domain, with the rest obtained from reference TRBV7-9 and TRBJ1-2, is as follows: DTGVSQNPRHKITKRGQNVTFRCDPISEHNRLYWYRQTLGQGPEFLTYFQNEAQLEKSRLLSDRFSAERPKGSFSTLEIQRTEQGDSAMYLCASSLAGAGAYGYTFGSGTRLTVV.

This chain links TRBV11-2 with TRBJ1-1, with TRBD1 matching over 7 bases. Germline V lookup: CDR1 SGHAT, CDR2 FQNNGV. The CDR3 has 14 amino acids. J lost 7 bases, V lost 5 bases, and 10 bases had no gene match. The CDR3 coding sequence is TGTGCCAGCAGCCCAAGGGGGGCAGGGGGTGAAGCTTTCTTT. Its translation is CASSPRGAGGEAFF. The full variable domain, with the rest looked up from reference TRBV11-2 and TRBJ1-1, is EAGVAQSPRYKIIEKRQSVAFWCNPISGHATLYWYQQILGQGPKLLIQFQNNGVVDDSQLPKDRFSAERLKGVDSTLKIQPAKLEDSAVYLCASSPRGAGGEAFFGQGTRLTVV.

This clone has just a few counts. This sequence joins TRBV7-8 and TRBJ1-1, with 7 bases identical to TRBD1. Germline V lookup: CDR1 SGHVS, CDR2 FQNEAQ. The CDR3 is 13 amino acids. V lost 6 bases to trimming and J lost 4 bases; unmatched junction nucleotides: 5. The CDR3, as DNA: TGTGCCAGCAGAACGACAGGGTTCACTGAAGCTTTCTTT. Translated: CASRTTGFTEAFF.

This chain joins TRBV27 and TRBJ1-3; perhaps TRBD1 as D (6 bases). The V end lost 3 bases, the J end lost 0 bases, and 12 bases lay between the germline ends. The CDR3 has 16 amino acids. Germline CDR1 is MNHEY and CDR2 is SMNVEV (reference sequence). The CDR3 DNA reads TGTGCCAGCAGTTTGACAGGTCTTGACTCTGGAAACACCATATATTTT. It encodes CASSLTGLDSGNTIYF.

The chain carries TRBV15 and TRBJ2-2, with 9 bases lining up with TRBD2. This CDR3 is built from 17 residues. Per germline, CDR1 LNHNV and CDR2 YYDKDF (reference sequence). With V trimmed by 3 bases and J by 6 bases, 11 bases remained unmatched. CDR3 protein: CATSRGAGGPRSGELFF. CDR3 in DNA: TGTGCCACCAGCAGGGGGGCGGGAGGGCCGCGGTCCGGGGAGCTGTTTTTT.

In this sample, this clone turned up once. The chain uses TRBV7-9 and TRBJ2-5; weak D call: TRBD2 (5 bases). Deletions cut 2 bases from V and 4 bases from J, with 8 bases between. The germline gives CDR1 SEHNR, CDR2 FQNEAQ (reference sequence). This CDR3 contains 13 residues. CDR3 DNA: TGTGCCAGCAGCTTACCGGGGTCAGAGACCCAGTACTTC. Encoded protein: CASSLPGSETQYF.

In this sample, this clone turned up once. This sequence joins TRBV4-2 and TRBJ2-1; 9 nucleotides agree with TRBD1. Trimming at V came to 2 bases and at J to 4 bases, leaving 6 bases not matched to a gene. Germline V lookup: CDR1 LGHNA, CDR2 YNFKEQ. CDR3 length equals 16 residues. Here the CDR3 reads CASSQTTGQGYNEQFF. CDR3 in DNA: TGTGCCAGCAGCCAAACCACGGGACAGGGATACAATGAGCAGTTCTTC.

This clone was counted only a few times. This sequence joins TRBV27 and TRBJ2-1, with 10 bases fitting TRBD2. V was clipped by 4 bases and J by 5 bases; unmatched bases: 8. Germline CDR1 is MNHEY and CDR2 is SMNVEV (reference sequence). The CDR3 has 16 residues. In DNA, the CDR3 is TGTGCCAGCAGTTCACGAGGGACTAGCGTTAACAATGAGCAGTTCTTC. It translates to CASSSRGTSVNNEQFF.

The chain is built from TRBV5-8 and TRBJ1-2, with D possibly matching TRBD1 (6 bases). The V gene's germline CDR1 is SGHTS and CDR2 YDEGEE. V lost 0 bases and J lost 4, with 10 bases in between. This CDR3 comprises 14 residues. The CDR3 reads CASSLDRAAYGYTF. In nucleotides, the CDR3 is TGTGCCAGCAGCTTGGACAGGGCGGCCTATGGCTACACCTTC.

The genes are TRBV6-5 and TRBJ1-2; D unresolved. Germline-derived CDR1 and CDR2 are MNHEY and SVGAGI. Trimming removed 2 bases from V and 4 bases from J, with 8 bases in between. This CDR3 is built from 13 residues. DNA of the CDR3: TGTGCCAGCAGTTACGCCTCAGTCTATGGCTACACCTTC. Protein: CASSYASVYGYTF.

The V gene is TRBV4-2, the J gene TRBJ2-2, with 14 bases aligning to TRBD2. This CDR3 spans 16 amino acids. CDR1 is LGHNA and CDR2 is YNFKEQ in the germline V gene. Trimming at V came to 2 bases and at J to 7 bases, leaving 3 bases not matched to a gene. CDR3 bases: TGTGCCAGCAGCCAACGACTAGCGGGAGGGGGCGGGGAGCTGTTTTTT. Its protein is CASSQRLAGGGGELFF.

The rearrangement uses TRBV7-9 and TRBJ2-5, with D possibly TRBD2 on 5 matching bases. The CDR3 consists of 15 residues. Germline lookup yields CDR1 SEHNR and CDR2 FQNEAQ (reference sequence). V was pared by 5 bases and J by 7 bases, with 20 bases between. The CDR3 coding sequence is TGTGCCAGCAGCCCCTCCGAGGGCAGGTTGGGGACCCAGTACTTC. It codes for CASSPSEGRLGTQYF.

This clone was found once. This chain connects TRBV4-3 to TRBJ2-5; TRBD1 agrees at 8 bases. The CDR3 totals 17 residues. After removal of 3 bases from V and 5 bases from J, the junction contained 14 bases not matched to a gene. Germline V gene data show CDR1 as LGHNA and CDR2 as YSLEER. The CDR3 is CASSQDGQGWSSETQYF. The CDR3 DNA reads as TGCGCCAGCAGCCAGGATGGACAGGGTTGGTCGTCTGAGACCCAGTACTTC.

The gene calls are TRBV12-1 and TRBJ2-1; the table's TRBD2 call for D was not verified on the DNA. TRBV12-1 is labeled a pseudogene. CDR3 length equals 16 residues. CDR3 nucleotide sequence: TGTGCCAGCAGCTTTCGGGGACTAGCGGGAAGGCATGAGCAGTTCTTC. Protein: CASSFRGLAGRHEQFF.

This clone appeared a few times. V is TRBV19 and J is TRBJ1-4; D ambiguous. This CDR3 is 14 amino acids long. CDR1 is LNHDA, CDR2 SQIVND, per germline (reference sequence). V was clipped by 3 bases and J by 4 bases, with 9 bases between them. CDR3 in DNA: TGTGCCAGTAGTATCCGGGAGAATAATGAAAAACTGTTTTTT. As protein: CASSIRENNEKLFF.

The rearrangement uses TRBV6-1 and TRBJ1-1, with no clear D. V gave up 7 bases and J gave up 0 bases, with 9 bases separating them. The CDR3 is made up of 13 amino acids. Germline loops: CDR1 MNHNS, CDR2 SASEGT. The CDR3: CASTPGLNTEAFF. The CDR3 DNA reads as TGTGCCAGCACCCCCGGGTTGAACACTGAAGCTTTCTTT.

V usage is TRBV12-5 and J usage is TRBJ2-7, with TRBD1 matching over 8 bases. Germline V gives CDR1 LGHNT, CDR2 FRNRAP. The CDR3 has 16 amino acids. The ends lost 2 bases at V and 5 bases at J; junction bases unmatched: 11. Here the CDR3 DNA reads TGTGCTAGTGGTTTGCTTGCAATTGACAGGGGCCACGAGCAGTACTTC. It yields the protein CASGLLAIDRGHEQYF.

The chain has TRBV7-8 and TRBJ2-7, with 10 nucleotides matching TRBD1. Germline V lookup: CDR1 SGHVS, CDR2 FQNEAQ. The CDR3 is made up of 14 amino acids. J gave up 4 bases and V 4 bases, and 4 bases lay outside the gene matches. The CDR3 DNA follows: TGTGCCAGCAGCTCCGGGACAGGGGCTTACGAGCAGTACTTC. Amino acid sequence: CASSSGTGAYEQYF.

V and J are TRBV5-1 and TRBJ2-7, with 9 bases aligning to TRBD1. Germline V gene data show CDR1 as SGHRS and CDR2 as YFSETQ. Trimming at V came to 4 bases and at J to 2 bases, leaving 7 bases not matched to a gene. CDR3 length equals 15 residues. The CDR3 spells CASSAGTGIPYEQYF. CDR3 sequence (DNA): TGCGCCAGCAGCGCCGGGACAGGGATTCCCTACGAGCAGTACTTC.

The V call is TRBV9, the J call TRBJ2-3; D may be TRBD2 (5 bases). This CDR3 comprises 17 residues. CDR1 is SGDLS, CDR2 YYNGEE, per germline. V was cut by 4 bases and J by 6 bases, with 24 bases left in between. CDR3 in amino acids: CASSPSLGGGSRDTQYF. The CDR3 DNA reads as TGTGCCAGCAGCCCATCCCTAGGAGGCGGAAGTAGGGATACGCAGTATTTT.